This is a list of T cell receptor beta chains from one sample in a study of blood T cell repertoires in COVID-19. Method: immunoSEQ multiplex PCR; TCRdb's copy keeps in-frame clones and lacks some. Of some 260,000 clones listed, 88% are singletons. The specimen sequenced was peripheral blood. These receptors all stem from a woman aged 40 to 55 who had recovered from COVID-19. Both conserved end residues are part of each CDR3. The D gene is left open where the match is weak. Clone size is stated in some rows and not others, as once, few, many or a class when expanded.

j_call: TRBJ2-5
d_call: NA
clone_size: NA
v_call: TRBV3-1/TRBV3-2
cdr3_nt: TGTGCCAGCAGCCAAGGCCCCCACGGCGGCCAAGAGACCCAGTACTTC
cdr3_aa: CASSQGPHGGQETQYF

j_call: TRBJ2-1
d_call: TRBD1
clone_size: NA
v_call: TRBV15
cdr3_nt: TGTGCCACCAGCACGGACAGGGTGGGTGTAGATGAGCAGTTCTTC
cdr3_aa: CATSTDRVGVDEQFF

j_call: TRBJ1-4
d_call: NA
clone_size: NA
v_call: TRBV11-3
cdr3_nt: TGTGCCAGCAGCTTAATTTCCGGCGACAGACCCAATGAAAAACTGTTTTTT
cdr3_aa: CASSLISGDRPNEKLFF

j_call: TRBJ1-2
d_call: TRBD1
clone_size: NA
v_call: TRBV7-2
cdr3_nt: TGTGCCAGCAGCTTCGCCCGCGGGCAGGGGGAAGCCTATGGCTACACCTTC
cdr3_aa: CASSFARGQGEAYGYTF

j_call: TRBJ1-3
d_call: NA
clone_size: NA
v_call: TRBV27
cdr3_nt: TGTGCCAGCAGCGAGAGTTCCTCTGGAAACACCATATATTTT
cdr3_aa: CASSESSSGNTIYF

j_call: TRBJ2-3
d_call: NA
clone_size: NA
v_call: TRBV7-8
cdr3_nt: TGTGCCAGCAGGCTAAGGGGGACAGATACGCAGTATTTT
cdr3_aa: CASRLRGTDTQYF

j_call: TRBJ2-2
d_call: TRBD1
clone_size: NA
v_call: TRBV14
cdr3_nt: TGTGCCAGCAGCCTTCGGACAGGGAGTGCCGGGGAGCTGTTTTTT
cdr3_aa: CASSLRTGSAGELFF

j_call: TRBJ2-2
d_call: NA
clone_size: NA
v_call: TRBV6-2/TRBV6-3
cdr3_nt: TGTGCCAGCAGTTACGTGGTCTCGTCGGGGGGCCCGAACACCGGGGAGCTGTTTTTT
cdr3_aa: CASSYVVSSGGPNTGELFF

j_call: TRBJ1-2
d_call: TRBD1
clone_size: once
v_call: TRBV3-1/TRBV3-2
cdr3_nt: TGTGCCAGCCGTCAGGGCCCCCCGGGGACAGGGTCTAATGGCTACACCTTC
cdr3_aa: CASRQGPPGTGSNGYTF

j_call: TRBJ1-2
d_call: NA
clone_size: NA
v_call: TRBV19
cdr3_nt: TGTGCCAGTAGTATTGGGCAGAGCTACACCTTC
cdr3_aa: CASSIGQSYTF

j_call: TRBJ2-1
d_call: TRBD2
clone_size: NA
v_call: TRBV19
cdr3_nt: TGTGCCAGTAGTGTCCGGACTAGCATTGAGCAGTTCTTC
cdr3_aa: CASSVRTSIEQFF

j_call: TRBJ2-7
d_call: TRBD2
clone_size: NA
v_call: TRBV30
cdr3_nt: TGTGCCTGGAGTGGCGGGAGCCCCTACGAGCAGTACTTC
cdr3_aa: CAWSGGSPYEQYF

j_call: TRBJ1-1
d_call: TRBD1
clone_size: NA
v_call: TRBV18
cdr3_nt: TGTGCCAGCTCACCACTCTCCGGGACAGGGGGTATGAACACTGAAGCTTTCTTT
cdr3_aa: CASSPLSGTGGMNTEAFF

j_call: TRBJ1-3
d_call: TRBD1
clone_size: NA
v_call: TRBV5-1
cdr3_nt: TGCGCCAGCAGCGCACTGGACAGGGCCCACGGGGTCTCTGGAAACACCATATATTTT
cdr3_aa: CASSALDRAHGVSGNTIYF

j_call: TRBJ1-6
d_call: TRBD1
clone_size: once
v_call: TRBV19
cdr3_nt: TGTGCCAGTAGTAAAGGACAGGGGGCGCGTGGGTCACCCCTCCACTTT
cdr3_aa: CASSKGQGARGSPLHF

j_call: TRBJ1-1
d_call: NA
clone_size: NA
v_call: TRBV29-1
cdr3_nt: TGCTGCTTTCGGGAAAACACTGAAGCTTTCTTT
cdr3_aa: CCFRENTEAFF

j_call: TRBJ1-1
d_call: TRBD1
clone_size: NA
v_call: TRBV7-3
cdr3_nt: TGTGCCAGCAGCACCCGGACAGGGTGGGACACTGAAGCTTTCTTT
cdr3_aa: CASSTRTGWDTEAFF

j_call: TRBJ1-2
d_call: TRBD1
clone_size: NA
v_call: TRBV5-4
cdr3_nt: TGTGCCAGCAGCTCGACAGGGTTTAACTATGGCTACACCTTC
cdr3_aa: CASSSTGFNYGYTF

j_call: TRBJ1-1
d_call: TRBD1
clone_size: NA
v_call: TRBV19
cdr3_nt: TGTGCCAGTAGTACTTCCACAGGGGACCCGAACACTGAAGCTTTCTTT
cdr3_aa: CASSTSTGDPNTEAFF

j_call: TRBJ2-2
d_call: NA
clone_size: NA
v_call: TRBV29-1
cdr3_nt: TGCAGCGTGCCCCAGTCCACCGGGGAGCTGTTTTTT
cdr3_aa: CSVPQSTGELFF

j_call: TRBJ1-1
d_call: TRBD1
clone_size: NA
v_call: TRBV5-4
cdr3_nt: TGTGCCAGCAGCTTGGCCCCCTGGACAGGTGAAGCTTTCTTT
cdr3_aa: CASSLAPWTGEAFF

j_call: TRBJ2-7
d_call: NA
clone_size: NA
v_call: TRBV28
cdr3_nt: TGTGCCAGCAGTTCTCCTAGGTACGAGCAGTACTTC
cdr3_aa: CASSSPRYEQYF

j_call: TRBJ2-1
d_call: NA
clone_size: few
v_call: TRBV7-6
cdr3_nt: TGTGCCAGCAGCTTAGCTAGGCTAGGTGATGGGGAGCAGTTCTTC
cdr3_aa: CASSLARLGDGEQFF

j_call: TRBJ1-3
d_call: NA
clone_size: NA
v_call: TRBV6-5
cdr3_nt: TGTGCCAGCAGTTACTCGAGCATTGGTGGAAACACCATATATTTT
cdr3_aa: CASSYSSIGGNTIYF

j_call: TRBJ1-6
d_call: NA
clone_size: NA
v_call: TRBV10-3
cdr3_nt: TGTGCCATCAGCCTCACCGGAGGTAATTCACCCCTCCACTTT
cdr3_aa: CAISLTGGNSPLHF

j_call: TRBJ2-7
d_call: NA
clone_size: once
v_call: TRBV29-1
cdr3_nt: TGCAGCGTTGGGCCCCGACAGGGAGGCTACGAGCAGTACTTC
cdr3_aa: CSVGPRQGGYEQYF

j_call: TRBJ1-1
d_call: TRBD1
clone_size: NA
v_call: TRBV11-3
cdr3_nt: TGTGCCAGCAGCTCGGGACAGGACAGGAACACTGAAGCTTTCTTT
cdr3_aa: CASSSGQDRNTEAFF

j_call: TRBJ1-1
d_call: TRBD1
clone_size: once
v_call: TRBV19
cdr3_nt: TGTGCCAGTAGTATAGTAGCAGGGGGAAACACTGAAGCTTTCTTT
cdr3_aa: CASSIVAGGNTEAFF

j_call: TRBJ1-3
d_call: NA
clone_size: NA
v_call: TRBV19
cdr3_nt: TGTGCCAGTATTGGGGCCGGAAACACCATATATTTT
cdr3_aa: CASIGAGNTIYF

j_call: TRBJ2-3
d_call: TRBD2
clone_size: NA
v_call: TRBV10-3
cdr3_nt: TGTGCCATCAGCCTAGCGGGCGGCAGCACAGATACGCAGTATTTT
cdr3_aa: CAISLAGGSTDTQYF

j_call: TRBJ1-1
d_call: TRBD1
clone_size: NA
v_call: TRBV7-9
cdr3_nt: TGTGCCAGCAGCCAAGGACAGGGAAGAACTGAAGCTTTCTTT
cdr3_aa: CASSQGQGRTEAFF